This T cell receptor beta chain was identified during a study of T cells in Graves' hyperthyroidism and ophthalmopathy. This clonotype showed up many times. TCR beta CDR3 regions were amplified from RNA transcripts. TCR CDR3 regions were first amplified by RT-PCR with HTBI primers. In TCRdb, the multiplex PCR reads were re-called with MiXCR into one record per CDR3 protein. The sample yields around 300,000 distinct CDR3 sequences, roughly 13% seen once. V lost 4 bases, J lost 3 bases, and 16 bases lay in between. This CDR3 has 15 residues. Germline CDR1 SGHRS, CDR2 YFSETQ. The TCR originated in a woman under 40 with Graves' hyperthyroidism that later progressed to Graves' ophthalmopathy. The sample consisted of blood. This chain links TRBV5-1 with TRBJ1-1; D possibly corresponds to TRBD1 (6 bases). The CDR3 DNA sequence: TGCGCCAGCAGCCGCTCAACAGGGACGGACACTGAAGCTTTCTTT. Protein product: CASSRSTGTDTEAFF.